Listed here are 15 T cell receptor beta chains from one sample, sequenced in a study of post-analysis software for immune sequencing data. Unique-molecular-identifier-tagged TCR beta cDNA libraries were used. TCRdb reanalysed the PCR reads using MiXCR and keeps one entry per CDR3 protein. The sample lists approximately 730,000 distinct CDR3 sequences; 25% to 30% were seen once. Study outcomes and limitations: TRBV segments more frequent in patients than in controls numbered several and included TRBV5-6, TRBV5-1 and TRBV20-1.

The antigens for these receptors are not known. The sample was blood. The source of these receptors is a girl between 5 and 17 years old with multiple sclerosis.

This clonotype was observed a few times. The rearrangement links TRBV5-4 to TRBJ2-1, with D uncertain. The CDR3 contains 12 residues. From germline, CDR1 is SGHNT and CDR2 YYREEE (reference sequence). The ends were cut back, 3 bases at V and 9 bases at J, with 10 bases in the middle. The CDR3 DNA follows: TGTGCCAGCAGCTCCCTGCCGGGTGAGCAGTTCTTC. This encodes CASSSLPGEQFF. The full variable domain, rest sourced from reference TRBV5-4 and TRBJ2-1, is ETGVTQSPTHLIKTRGQQVTLRCSSQSGHNTVSWYQQALGQGPQFIFQYYREEENGRGNFPPRFSGLQFPNYSSELNVNALELDDSALYLCASSSLPGEQFFGPGTRLTVL.

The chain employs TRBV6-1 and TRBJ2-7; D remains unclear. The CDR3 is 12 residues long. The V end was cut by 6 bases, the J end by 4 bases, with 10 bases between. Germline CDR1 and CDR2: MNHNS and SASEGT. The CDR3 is CASSSEWYEQYF. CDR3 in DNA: TGTGCCAGCAGCTCCGAGTGGTACGAGCAGTACTTC.

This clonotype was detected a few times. CDR3 in amino acids: CASSVREADTQYF. The CDR3 DNA reads TGTGCCAGCAGCGTCAGGGAAGCAGATACGCAGTATTTT. This rearrangement joins TRBV9 to TRBJ2-3; a weak D match, TRBD1 (5 bases). Trimming stripped 2 bases from V and 4 bases from J, with 8 bases between. Germline lookup yields CDR1 SGDLS and CDR2 YYNGEE. The CDR3 loop spans 13 amino acids.

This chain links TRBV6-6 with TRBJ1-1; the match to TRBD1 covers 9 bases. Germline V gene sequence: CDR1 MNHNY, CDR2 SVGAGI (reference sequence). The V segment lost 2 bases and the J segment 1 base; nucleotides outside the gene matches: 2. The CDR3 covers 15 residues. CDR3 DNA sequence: TGTGCCAGCAGTTACACAGGGGGCCGGAACACTGAAGCTTTCTTT. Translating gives CASSYTGGRNTEAFF.

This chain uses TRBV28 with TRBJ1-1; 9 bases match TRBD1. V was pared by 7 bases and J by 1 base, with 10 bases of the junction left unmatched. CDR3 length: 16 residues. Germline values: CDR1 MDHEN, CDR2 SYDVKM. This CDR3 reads CASTIGTGKRNTEAFF. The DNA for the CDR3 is TGTGCCAGCACCATAGGGACAGGGAAAAGGAACACTGAAGCTTTCTTT.

The CDR3 region has the DNA TGTGCCAGCAGCCTACTTCGGAGGGGGACCTACAATGAGCAGTTCTTC. This encodes CASSLLRRGTYNEQFF. V and J are TRBV14 and TRBJ2-1; the D call may be TRBD1 or TRBD2 (6 bases each). Germline V gene sequence: CDR1 SGHDN, CDR2 FVKESK. Trimming removed 4 bases at V and 2 bases at J, with 15 bases between. This CDR3 spans 16 amino acids.

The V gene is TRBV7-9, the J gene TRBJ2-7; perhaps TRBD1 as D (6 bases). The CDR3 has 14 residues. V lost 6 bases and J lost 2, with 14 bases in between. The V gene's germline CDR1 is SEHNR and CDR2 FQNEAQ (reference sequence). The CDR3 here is CASRPIDRTYEQYF. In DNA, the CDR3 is TGTGCCAGCAGACCCATCGACAGGACCTACGAGCAGTACTTC.

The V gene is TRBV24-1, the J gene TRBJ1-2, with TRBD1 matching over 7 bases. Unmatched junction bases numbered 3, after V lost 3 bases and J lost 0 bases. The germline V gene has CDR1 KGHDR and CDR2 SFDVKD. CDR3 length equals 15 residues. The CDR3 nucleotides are TGTGCCACCAGTGATACTGGGACAGCTAACTATGGCTACACCTTC. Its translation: CATSDTGTANYGYTF.

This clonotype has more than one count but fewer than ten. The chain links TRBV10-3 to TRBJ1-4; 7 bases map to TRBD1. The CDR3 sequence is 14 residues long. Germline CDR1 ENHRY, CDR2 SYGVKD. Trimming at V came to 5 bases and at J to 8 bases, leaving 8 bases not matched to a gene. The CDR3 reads CAISPGGTKEKLFF. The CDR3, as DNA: TGTGCCATCAGTCCAGGGGGGACAAAAGAAAAACTGTTTTTT.

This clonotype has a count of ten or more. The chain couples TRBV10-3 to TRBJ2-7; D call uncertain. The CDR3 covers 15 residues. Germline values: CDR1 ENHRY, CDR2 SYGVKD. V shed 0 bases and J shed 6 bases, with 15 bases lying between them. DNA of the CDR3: TGTGCCATCAGTGAGTCGGGCAGTTGGGCCGCCGAGCAGTACTTC. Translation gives CAISESGSWAAEQYF.

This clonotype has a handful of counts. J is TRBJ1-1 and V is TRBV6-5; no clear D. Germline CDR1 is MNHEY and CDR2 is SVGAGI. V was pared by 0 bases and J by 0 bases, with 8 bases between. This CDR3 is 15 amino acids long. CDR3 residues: CASSYSPSMNTEAFF. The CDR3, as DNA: TGTGCCAGCAGTTACTCCCCCAGCATGAACACTGAAGCTTTCTTT.

CDR3 nucleotide sequence: TGTGCCAGCAGTTTGAATCGAGGGACTAGCAGGGAGGATACGCAGTATTTT. This translates into CASSLNRGTSREDTQYF. The chain joins TRBV28 to TRBJ2-3, with 9 bases fitting TRBD2. The CDR3 runs to 17 residues. The ends lost 3 bases at V and 6 bases at J; junction bases unmatched: 13. Germline V gene sequence: CDR1 MDHEN, CDR2 SYDVKM.

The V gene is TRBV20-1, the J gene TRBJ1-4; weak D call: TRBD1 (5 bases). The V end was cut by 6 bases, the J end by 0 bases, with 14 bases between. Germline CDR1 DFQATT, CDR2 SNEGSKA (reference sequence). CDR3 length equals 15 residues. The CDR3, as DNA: TGCAGTGCAGGGCGTTGGGGGACAACTAATGAAAAACTGTTTTTT. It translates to CSAGRWGTTNEKLFF.

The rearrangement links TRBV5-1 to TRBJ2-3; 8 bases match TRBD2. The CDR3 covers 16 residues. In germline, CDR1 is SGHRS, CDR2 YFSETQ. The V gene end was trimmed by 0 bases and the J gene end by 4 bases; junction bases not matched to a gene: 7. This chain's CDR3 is CASSLALAGRADTQYF. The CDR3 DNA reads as TGCGCCAGCAGCTTGGCCTTAGCGGGGAGGGCAGATACGCAGTATTTT.

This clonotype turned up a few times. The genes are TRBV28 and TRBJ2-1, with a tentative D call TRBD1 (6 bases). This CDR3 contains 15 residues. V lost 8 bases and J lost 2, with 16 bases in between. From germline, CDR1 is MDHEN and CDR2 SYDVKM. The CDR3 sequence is CASDTRQDPYNEQFF. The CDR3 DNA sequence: TGTGCCAGCGACACCCGACAGGACCCCTACAATGAGCAGTTCTTC.